This passage covers 23 T cell receptor beta chains from one sample sequenced in a study of T cells expressing NK-cell markers. Each CDR3 protein gets one entry in TCRdb, which reprocessed the 5' RACE reads and gives no DNA. In all, the sample yields about 260,000 distinct CDR3 sequences. The source material was blood T cells: a sorted CD56 or NKG2C T cell subset, CD4+ or CD8+ T cells, or bulk PBMC T cells (not recorded which). These receptors all come from a woman between 18 and 70 years old in good health.

V and J are TRBV7-8 and TRBJ2-1; TCRdb's D gene call, TRBD2, goes unchecked for lack of DNA. CDR3 length: 14 amino acids. Germline lookup yields CDR1 SGHVS and CDR2 FQNEAQ. The CDR3 spells CASSLARENNEQFF.

V is TRBV5-6 and J is TRBJ2-1; without DNA, the TCRdb call of TRBD1 cannot be checked. The CDR3 is made up of 15 amino acids. Germline V gives CDR1 SGHDT, CDR2 YYEEEE. The CDR3 here is CASSRMDRWGNEQFF. Looking up the rest from reference TRBV5-6 and TRBJ2-1 gives the full variable domain: DAGVTQSPTHLIKTRGQQVTLRCSPKSGHDTVSWYQQALGQGPQFIFQYYEEEERQRGNFPDRFSGHQFPNYSSELNVNALLLGDSALYLCASSRMDRWGNEQFFGPGTRLTVL.

The chain employs TRBV20-1 and TRBJ2-1; the D gene TCRdb calls, TRBD2, cannot be checked with no DNA. The CDR3 consists of 17 residues. In germline, CDR1 is DFQATT, CDR2 SNEGSKA (reference sequence). CDR3 in amino acids: CSAREVQRGGIYNEQFF.

CDR3 sequence reads: CASSYSHTQETQYF. This rearrangement joins TRBV6-5 to TRBJ2-5. The CDR3 loop spans 14 amino acids. The germline V gene has CDR1 MNHEY and CDR2 SVGAGI.

The V gene is TRBV5-1, the J gene TRBJ2-1; TCRdb outputs TRBD2, but without DNA this stays unchecked. Per germline, CDR1 SGHRS and CDR2 YFSETQ. The CDR3 has 16 amino acids. CDR3 sequence: CASSLGLAGEYNEQFF. The full variable domain, in which reference TRBV5-1 and TRBJ2-1 provide the parts outside the CDR3, is KAGVTQTPRYLIKTRGQQVTLSCSPISGHRSVSWYQQTPGQGLQFLFEYFSETQRNKGNFPGRFSGRQFSNSRSEMNVSTLELGDSALYLCASSLGLAGEYNEQFFGPGTRLTVL.

The gene calls are TRBV7-6 and TRBJ1-5. In germline, CDR1 is SGHVS, CDR2 FNYEAQ. The CDR3 runs to 13 residues. The CDR3 here is CASSPDNNQPQHF.

J is TRBJ2-7 and V is TRBV20-1; TCRdb's D call, TRBD1, is unchecked because there is no DNA. This CDR3 comprises 16 residues. Germline V gives CDR1 DFQATT, CDR2 SNEGSKA (reference sequence). Here the CDR3 reads CSARKPPLGAPYEQYF.

The V call is TRBV28, the J call TRBJ2-1; TCRdb's D gene call, TRBD2, goes unchecked for lack of DNA. Per germline, CDR1 MDHEN and CDR2 SYDVKM. The CDR3 is 15 residues long. The CDR3 sequence: CASSPGTPSYNEQFF.

This sequence joins TRBV19 and TRBJ2-6; there is no DNA to check the TCRdb D call of TRBD1. The CDR3 runs 16 residues. CDR1 is LNHDA and CDR2 is SQIVND in the germline V gene (reference sequence). CDR3: CASSIVTGAGANVLTF.

This rearrangement joins TRBV6-1 to TRBJ2-3; with no DNA, the TCRdb D assignment of TRBD2 cannot be verified. This CDR3 is built from 13 residues. CDR1 MNHNS and CDR2 SASEGT come from the germline V gene. CDR3 amino acids: CASSSGGTDTQYF.

This sequence joins TRBV29-1 and TRBJ2-3. Germline CDR1 SQVTM, CDR2 ANQGSEA. The CDR3 sequence is 15 residues long. The CDR3 region is CSVEEKGLQEDTQYF.

The chain is built from TRBV23-1 and TRBJ2-2. TRBV23-1 is filed as an ORF, its function uncertain. The CDR3 totals 16 residues. CDR3 protein: CASSQSSAARTGELFF.

The J gene is TRBJ2-5, the V gene TRBV5-1; TCRdb selects TRBD1, and the lack of DNA leaves this call unchecked. CDR1 and CDR2 from the germline V gene are SGHRS and YFSETQ. This CDR3 is 13 amino acids long. This chain's CDR3 is CASSNDRVETQYF.

CDR3 in amino acids: CSARRGGRGEKLFF. V usage is TRBV20-1 and J usage is TRBJ1-4; the D call of TRBD1 rests on TCRdb alone, since no DNA is present to check it. The CDR3 is 14 residues long. Per germline, CDR1 DFQATT and CDR2 SNEGSKA (reference sequence).

The chain has TRBV7-8 and TRBJ1-5; TCRdb proposes TRBD1, but this gene call is untestable without DNA. The CDR3 is 15 amino acids. In germline, CDR1 is SGHVS, CDR2 FQNEAQ. CDR3 sequence reads: CASSLGTGYNQPQHF.

CDR3 sequence: CASGGLAGNNEQFF. The chain couples TRBV2 to TRBJ2-1; there is no DNA to check the TCRdb D call of TRBD2. CDR1 is SNHLY, CDR2 FYNNEI, per germline. The CDR3 runs to 14 residues.

The chain combines TRBV18 with TRBJ1-1; TCRdb's assignment of TRBD1 cannot be checked, as there is no DNA. Germline CDR1 and CDR2: KGHSH and LQKENI. The CDR3 sequence is 15 residues long. CDR3: CASSPADGQGTEAFF.

The CDR3 sequence: CASRSAGGRSPLHF. V and J are TRBV11-2 and TRBJ1-6; TCRdb's D call, TRBD1, is unchecked because there is no DNA. This CDR3 is 14 amino acids long. The germline gives CDR1 SGHAT, CDR2 FQNNGV.

The chain has TRBV20-1 and TRBJ1-1. Germline V gene sequence: CDR1 DFQATT, CDR2 SNEGSKA (reference sequence). The CDR3 contains 14 residues. CDR3 amino acids: CSARDLRGNTEAFF.

The CDR3 loop reads CAWIRQGRFVTDTQYF. The chain has TRBV30 and TRBJ2-3; absent DNA, TCRdb's TRBD1 call cannot be checked. Germline values: CDR1 GTSNPN, CDR2 SVGIG (reference sequence). This CDR3 contains 16 residues.

This sequence joins TRBV19 and TRBJ2-2; TCRdb designates TRBD2, a call that cannot be tested without DNA. Germline V gene data show CDR1 as LNHDA and CDR2 as SQIVND (reference sequence). The CDR3 runs 15 residues. The chain's CDR3 is CASSLLAGDPGELFF.

The chain joins TRBV20-1 to TRBJ2-1; the TRBD1 assignment by TCRdb is unverifiable without DNA. The germline V gene has CDR1 DFQATT and CDR2 SNEGSKA (reference sequence). The CDR3 consists of 13 residues. The CDR3 is CSAMDRPYNEQFF.

The chain has TRBV7-2 and TRBJ2-1; TCRdb gives TRBD1 as the D gene, but with no DNA this cannot be confirmed. The length of the CDR3 is 14 residues. Germline CDR1 and CDR2: SGHTA and FQGNSA. This CDR3 is CASSPGSRVYEQFF.